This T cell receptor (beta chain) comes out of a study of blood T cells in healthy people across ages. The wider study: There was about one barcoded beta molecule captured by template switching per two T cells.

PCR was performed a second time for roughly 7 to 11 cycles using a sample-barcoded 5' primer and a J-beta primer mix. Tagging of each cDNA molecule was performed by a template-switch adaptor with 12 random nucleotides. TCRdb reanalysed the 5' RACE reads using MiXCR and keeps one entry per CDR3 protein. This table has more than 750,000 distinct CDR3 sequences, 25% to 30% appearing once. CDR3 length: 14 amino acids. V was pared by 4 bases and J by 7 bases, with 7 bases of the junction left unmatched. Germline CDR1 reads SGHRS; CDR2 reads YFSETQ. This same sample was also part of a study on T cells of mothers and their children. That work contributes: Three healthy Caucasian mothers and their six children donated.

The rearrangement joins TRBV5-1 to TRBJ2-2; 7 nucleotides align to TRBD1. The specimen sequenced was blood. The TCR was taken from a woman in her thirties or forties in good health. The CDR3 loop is CASSETGFLGELFF. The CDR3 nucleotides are TGCGCCAGCAGCGAGACAGGGTTTCTCGGGGAGCTGTTTTTT.